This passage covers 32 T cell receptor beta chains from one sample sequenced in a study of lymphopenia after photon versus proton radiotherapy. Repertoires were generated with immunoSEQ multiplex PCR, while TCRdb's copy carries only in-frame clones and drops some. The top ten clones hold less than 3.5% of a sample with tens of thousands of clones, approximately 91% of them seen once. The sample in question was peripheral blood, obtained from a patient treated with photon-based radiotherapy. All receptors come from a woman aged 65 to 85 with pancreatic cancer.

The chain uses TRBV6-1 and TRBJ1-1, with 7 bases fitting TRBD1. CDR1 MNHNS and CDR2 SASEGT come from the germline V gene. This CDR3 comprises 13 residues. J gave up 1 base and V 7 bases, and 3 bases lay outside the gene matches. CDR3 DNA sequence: TGTGCCAGCACCCGGACAGGGAACACTGAAGCTTTCTTT. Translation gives CASTRTGNTEAFF.

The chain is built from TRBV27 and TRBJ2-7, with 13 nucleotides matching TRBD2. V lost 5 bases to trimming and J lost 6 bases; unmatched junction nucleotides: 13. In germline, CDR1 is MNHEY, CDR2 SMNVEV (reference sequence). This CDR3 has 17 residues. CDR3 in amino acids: CASSTQLAGGLLIEQYF. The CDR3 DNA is TGTGCCAGCAGTACTCAACTAGCGGGAGGGCTGCTGATCGAGCAGTACTTC.

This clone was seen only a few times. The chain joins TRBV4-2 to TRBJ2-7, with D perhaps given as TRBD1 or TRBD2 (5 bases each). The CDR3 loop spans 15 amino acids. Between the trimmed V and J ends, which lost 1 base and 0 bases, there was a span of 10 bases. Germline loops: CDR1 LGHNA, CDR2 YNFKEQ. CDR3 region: CASSQGQGASYEQYF. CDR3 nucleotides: TGTGCCAGCAGCCAAGGCCAGGGAGCCTCCTACGAGCAGTACTTC.

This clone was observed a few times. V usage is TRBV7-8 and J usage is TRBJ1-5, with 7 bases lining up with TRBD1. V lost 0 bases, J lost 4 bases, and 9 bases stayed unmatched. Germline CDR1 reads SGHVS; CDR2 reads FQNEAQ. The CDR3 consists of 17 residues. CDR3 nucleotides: TGTGCCAGCAGCTTAGCGGGGGACAGATGGGGAAATCAGCCCCAGCATTTT. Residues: CASSLAGDRWGNQPQHF.

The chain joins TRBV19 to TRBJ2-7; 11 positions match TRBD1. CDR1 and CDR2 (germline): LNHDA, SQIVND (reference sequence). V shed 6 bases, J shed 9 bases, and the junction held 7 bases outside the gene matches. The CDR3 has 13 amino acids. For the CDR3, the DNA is TGTGCCAGTAGCCCCGGGACAGGGGGAGTGCAGTACTTC. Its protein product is CASSPGTGGVQYF.

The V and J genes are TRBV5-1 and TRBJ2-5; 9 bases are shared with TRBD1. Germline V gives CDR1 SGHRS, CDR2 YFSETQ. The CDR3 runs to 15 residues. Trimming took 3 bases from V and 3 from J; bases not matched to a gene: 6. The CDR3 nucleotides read TGCGCCAGCAGCTGGGGGACAGGGATAGAAGAGACCCAGTACTTC. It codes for CASSWGTGIEETQYF.

The CDR3 coding sequence is TGTGCCAGCAGCTTAATATCGGGCCAGGGGAACTATGGCTACACCTTC. This translates into CASSLISGQGNYGYTF. The J gene is TRBJ1-2, the V gene TRBV7-9, with TRBD1 as a possible D gene (6 bases). With 2 bases removed from V and 2 bases from J, the gap between germline ends came to 15 bases. The CDR3 totals 16 residues. Germline-derived CDR1 and CDR2 are SEHNR and FQNEAQ (reference sequence).

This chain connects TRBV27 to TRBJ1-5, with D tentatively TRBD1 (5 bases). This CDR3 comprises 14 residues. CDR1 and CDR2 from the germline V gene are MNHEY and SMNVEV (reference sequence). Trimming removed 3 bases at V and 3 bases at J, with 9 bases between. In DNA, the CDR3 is TGTGCCAGCAGTTTCCAGGGCGTCAATCAGCCCCAGCATTTT. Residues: CASSFQGVNQPQHF.

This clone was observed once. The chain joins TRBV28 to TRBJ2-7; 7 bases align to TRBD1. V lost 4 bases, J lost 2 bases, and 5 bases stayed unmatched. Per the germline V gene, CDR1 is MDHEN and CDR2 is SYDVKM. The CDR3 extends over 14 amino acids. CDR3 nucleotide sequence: TGTGCCAGCAGTTCGGGGACAGTAACCTACGAGCAGTACTTC. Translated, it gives CASSSGTVTYEQYF.

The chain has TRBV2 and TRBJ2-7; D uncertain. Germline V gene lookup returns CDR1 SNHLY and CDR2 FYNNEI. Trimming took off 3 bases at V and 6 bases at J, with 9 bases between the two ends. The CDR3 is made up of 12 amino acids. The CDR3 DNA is TGTGCCAGCAGTGATTGGGCAGTCGAGCAGTACTTC. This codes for CASSDWAVEQYF.

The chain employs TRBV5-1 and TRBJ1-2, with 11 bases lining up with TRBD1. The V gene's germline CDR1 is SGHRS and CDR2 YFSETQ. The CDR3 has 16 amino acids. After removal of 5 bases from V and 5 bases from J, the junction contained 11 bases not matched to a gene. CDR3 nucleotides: TGCGCCAGCAGGGTTACGCCGGGACAGGGGGGATATGGCTACACCTTC. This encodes CASRVTPGQGGYGYTF.

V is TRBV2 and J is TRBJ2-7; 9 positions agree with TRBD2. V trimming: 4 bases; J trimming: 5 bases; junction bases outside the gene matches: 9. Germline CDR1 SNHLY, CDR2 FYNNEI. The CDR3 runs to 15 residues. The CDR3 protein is CASSVLSGREDEQYF. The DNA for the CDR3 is TGTGCCAGCAGTGTACTTAGCGGGAGAGAGGACGAGCAGTACTTC. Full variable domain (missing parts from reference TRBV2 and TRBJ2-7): EPEVTQTPSHQVTQMGQEVILRCVPISNHLYFYWYRQILGQKVEFLVSFYNNEISEKSEIFDDQFSVERPDGSNFTLKIRSTKLEDSAMYFCASSVLSGREDEQYFGPGTRLTVT.

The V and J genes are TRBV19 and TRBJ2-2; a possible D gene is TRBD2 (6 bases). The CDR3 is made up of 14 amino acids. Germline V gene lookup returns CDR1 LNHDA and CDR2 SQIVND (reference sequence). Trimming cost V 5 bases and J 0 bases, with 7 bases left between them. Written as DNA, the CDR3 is TGTGCCAGTAGTGCGGGACCGAACACCGGGGAGCTGTTTTTT. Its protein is CASSAGPNTGELFF.

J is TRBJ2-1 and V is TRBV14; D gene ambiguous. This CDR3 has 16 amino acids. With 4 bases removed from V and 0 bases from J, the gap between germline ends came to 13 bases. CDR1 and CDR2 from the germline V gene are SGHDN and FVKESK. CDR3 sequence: CASSPWELSSYNEQFF. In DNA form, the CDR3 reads TGTGCCAGCAGCCCGTGGGAACTTAGCTCCTACAATGAGCAGTTCTTC.

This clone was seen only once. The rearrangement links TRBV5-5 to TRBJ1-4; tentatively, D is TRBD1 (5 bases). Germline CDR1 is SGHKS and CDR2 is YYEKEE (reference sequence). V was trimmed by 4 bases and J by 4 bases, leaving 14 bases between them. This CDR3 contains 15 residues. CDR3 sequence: CASSPAGLNNEKLFF. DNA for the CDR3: TGTGCCAGCAGCCCCGCGGGGCTGAATAATGAAAAACTGTTTTTT.

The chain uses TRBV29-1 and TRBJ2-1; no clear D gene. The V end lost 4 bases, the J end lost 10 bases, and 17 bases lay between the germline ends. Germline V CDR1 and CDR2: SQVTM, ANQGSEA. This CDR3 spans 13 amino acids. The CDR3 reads CSVGLALPGEQFF. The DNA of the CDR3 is TGCAGCGTTGGATTGGCTTTACCCGGAGAGCAGTTCTTC.

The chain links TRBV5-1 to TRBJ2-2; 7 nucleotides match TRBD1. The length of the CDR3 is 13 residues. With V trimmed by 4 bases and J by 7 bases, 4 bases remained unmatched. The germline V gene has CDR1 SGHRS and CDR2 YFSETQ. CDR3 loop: CASSAYRGGELFF. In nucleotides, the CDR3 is TGCGCCAGCAGCGCCTACAGGGGCGGGGAGCTGTTTTTT.

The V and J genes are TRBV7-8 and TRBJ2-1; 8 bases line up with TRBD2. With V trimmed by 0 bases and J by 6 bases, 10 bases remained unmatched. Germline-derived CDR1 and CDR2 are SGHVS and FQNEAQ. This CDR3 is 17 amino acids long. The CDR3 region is CASSLAISGSWINEQFF. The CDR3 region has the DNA TGTGCCAGCAGCTTAGCGATCAGCGGGAGTTGGATCAATGAGCAGTTCTTC.

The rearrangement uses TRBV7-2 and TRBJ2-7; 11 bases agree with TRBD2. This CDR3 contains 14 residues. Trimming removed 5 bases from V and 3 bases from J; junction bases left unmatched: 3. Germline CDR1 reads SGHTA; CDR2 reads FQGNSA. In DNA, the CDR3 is TGTGCCAGCAGCCAAACTAGCGGGGGCTACGAGCAGTACTTC. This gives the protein CASSQTSGGYEQYF.

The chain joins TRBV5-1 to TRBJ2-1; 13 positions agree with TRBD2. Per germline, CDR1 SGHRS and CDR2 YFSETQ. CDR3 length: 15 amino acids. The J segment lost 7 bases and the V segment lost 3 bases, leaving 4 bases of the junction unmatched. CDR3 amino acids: CASSYGLAGVNEQFF. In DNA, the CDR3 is TGCGCCAGCAGCTACGGACTAGCGGGAGTGAATGAGCAGTTCTTC.

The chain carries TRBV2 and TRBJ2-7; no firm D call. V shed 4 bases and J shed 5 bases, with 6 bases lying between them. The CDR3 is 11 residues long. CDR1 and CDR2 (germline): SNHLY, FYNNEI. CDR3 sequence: CASSGVNEQYF. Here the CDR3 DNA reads TGTGCCAGCAGTGGGGTCAACGAGCAGTACTTC.

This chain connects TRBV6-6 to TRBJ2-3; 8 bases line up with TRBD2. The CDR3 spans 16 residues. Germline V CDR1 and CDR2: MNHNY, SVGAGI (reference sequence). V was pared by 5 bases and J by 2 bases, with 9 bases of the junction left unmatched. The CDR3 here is CASSSAISGVTDTQYF. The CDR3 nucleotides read TGTGCCAGCAGTAGCGCGATTAGCGGGGTCACAGATACGCAGTATTTT.

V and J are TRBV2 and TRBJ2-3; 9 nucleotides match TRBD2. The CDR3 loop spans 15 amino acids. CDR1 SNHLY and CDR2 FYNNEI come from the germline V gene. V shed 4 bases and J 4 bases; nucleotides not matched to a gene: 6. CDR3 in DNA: TGTGCCAGCAGTGGGGCTAGCGGGGTCGCAGATACGCAGTATTTT. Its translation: CASSGASGVADTQYF.

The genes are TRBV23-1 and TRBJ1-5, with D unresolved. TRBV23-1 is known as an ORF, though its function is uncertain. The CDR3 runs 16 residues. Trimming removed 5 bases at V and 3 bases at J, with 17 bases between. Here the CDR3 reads CASSVPDGAFNQPQHF. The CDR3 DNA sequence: TGCGCCAGCAGTGTCCCGGACGGCGCGTTCAATCAGCCCCAGCATTTT.

The CDR3: CSIKPGYGYTF. DNA of the CDR3: TGCAGCATCAAGCCCGGCTATGGCTACACCTTC. The chain employs TRBV29-1 and TRBJ1-2; D remains unclear. This CDR3 is built from 11 residues. In germline, CDR1 is SQVTM, CDR2 ANQGSEA. Between the trimmed V and J ends, which lost 8 bases and 4 bases, there was a span of 11 bases.

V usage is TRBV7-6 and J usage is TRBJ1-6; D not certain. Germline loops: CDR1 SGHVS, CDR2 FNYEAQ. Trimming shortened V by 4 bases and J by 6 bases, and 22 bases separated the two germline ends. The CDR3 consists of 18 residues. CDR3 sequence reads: CASSSLAAGGSTNSPLHF. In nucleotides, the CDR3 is TGTGCCAGCAGCTCCCTGGCAGCTGGTGGGAGCACTAATTCACCCCTCCACTTT.

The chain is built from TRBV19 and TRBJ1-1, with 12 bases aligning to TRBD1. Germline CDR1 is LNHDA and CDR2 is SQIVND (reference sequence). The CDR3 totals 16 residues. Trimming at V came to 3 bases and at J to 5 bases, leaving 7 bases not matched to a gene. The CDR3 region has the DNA TGTGCCAGTAGTATCGGCGGGACAGGGGGCGCTACTGAAGCTTTCTTT. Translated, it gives CASSIGGTGGATEAFF.

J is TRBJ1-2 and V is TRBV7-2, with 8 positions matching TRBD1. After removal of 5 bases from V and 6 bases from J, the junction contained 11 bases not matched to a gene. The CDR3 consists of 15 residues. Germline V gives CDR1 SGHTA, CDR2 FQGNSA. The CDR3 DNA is TGTGCCAGCAGCCGCCAGGAAACAGGGGGACATGGCTACACCTTC. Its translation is CASSRQETGGHGYTF.

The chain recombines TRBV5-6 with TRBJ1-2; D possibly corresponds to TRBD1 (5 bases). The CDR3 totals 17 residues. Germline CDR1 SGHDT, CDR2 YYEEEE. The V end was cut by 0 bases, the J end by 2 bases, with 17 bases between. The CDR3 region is CASSLGAFGAVNYGYTF. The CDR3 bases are TGTGCCAGCAGCTTGGGGGCGTTCGGGGCGGTCAACTATGGCTACACCTTC.

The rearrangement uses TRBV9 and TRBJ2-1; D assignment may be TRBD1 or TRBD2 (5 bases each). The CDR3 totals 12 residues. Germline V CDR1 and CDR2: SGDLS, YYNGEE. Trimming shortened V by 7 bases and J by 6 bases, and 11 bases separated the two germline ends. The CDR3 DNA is TGTGCCAGCCCGGGACCCACCAATGAGCAGTTCTTC. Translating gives CASPGPTNEQFF.

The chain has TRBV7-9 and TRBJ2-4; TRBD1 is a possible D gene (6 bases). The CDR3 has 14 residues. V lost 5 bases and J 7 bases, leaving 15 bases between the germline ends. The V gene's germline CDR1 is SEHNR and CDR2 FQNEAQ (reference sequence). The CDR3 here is CASSPTGMTNIQYF. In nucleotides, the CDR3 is TGTGCCAGCAGCCCAACAGGGATGACGAACATTCAGTACTTC.

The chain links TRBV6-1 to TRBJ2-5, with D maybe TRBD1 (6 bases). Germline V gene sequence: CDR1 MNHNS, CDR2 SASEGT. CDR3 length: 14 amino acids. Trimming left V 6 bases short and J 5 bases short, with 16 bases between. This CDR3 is CASSRQALGETQYF. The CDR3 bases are TGTGCCAGCAGCAGACAGGCCTTAGGGGAGACCCAGTACTTC.